This T cell receptor (beta chain) was sequenced during a study of blood T cell repertoires in COVID-19. Background on the study: Whether acute or convalescent, the COVID-19 samples came from the United States, Italy and Spain. Sample material is recorded as cDNA or gDNA derived from T cells, B-cell-depleted T cells, or PBMCs.

The CDR3 is made up of 13 amino acids. Trimming removed 10 bases at V and 4 bases at J, with 17 bases between. In the authors' methods: Reference gene primers were amplified, and this amplification served to estimate nucleated cell counts. The table came from immunoSEQ multiplex PCR; TCRdb's copy has only in-frame clones and leaves some out. The V and J calls and clone size were taken over from that table, and D and trimming were inferred from the DNA. Among under 65,000 clones listed, 91% were seen once. The V call is TRBV12-3 or TRBV12-4, the J call TRBJ2-7; TRBD2 might be the D (6 bases). The sample taken for sequencing was peripheral blood. The TCR originated in a human donor in a cohort sampled during active COVID-19. CDR3 amino acids: CATTRGSRYEQYF. CDR3 sequence (DNA): TGTGCCACCACCCGGGGGAGTAGGTACGAGCAGTACTTC.